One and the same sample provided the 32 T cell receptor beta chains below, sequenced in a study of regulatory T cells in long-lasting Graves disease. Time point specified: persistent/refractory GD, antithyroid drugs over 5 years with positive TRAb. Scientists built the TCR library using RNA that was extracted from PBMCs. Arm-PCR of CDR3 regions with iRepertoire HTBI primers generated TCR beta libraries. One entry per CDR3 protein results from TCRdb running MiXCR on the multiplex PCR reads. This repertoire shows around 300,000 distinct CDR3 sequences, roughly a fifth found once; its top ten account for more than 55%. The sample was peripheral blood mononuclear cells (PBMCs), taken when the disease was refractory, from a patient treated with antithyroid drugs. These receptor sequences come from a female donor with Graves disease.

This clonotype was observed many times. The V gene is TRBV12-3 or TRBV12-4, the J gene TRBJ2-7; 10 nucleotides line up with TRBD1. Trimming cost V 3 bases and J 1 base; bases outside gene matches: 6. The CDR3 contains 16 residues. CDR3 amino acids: CASSFRQGAGSYEQYF. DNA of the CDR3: TGTGCCAGCAGTTTCAGACAGGGGGCAGGGTCCTACGAGCAGTACTTC.

CDR3 nucleotides: TGTGCCAGCAGCTTATCCCGTGGTTCTGGGGCCAACGTCCTGACTTTC. It encodes CASSLSRGSGANVLTF. The chain is built from TRBV11-2 and TRBJ2-6; no definite D call. Per germline, CDR1 SGHAT and CDR2 FQNNGV. This CDR3 comprises 16 residues. The V gene lost 2 bases and the J gene lost 1 base, with 9 bases spanning the gap.

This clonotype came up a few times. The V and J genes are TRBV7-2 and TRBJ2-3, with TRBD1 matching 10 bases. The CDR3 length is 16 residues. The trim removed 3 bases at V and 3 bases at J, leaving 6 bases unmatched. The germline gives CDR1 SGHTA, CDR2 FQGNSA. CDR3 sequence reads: CASSLEWGQGTDTQYF. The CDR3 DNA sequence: TGTGCCAGCAGCTTGGAATGGGGACAGGGGACAGATACGCAGTATTTT.

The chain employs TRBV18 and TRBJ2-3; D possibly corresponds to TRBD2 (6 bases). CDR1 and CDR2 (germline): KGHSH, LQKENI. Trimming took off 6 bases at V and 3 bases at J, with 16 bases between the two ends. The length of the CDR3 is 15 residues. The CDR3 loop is CASSNGPGRTDTQYF. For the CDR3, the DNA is TGTGCCAGCTCGAATGGCCCAGGGAGGACAGATACGCAGTATTTT. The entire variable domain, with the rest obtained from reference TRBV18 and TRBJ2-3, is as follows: NAGVMQNPRHLVRRRGQEARLRCSPMKGHSHVYWYRQLPEEGLKFMVYLQKENIIDESGMPKERFSAEFPKEGPSILRIQQVVRGDSAAYFCASSNGPGRTDTQYFGPGTRLTVL.

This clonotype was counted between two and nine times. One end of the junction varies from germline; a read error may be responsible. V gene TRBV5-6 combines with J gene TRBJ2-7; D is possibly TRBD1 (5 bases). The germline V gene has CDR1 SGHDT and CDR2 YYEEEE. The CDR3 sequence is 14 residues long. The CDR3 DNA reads TGTGCCAGCGGCTTGGCAGGGTTTGGCTACGAGCAGTACTTC. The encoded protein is CASGLAGFGYEQYF.

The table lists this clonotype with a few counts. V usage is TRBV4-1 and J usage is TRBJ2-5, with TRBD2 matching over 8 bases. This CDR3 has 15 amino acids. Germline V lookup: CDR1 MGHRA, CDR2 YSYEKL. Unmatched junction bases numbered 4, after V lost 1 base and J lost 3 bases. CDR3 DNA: TGCGCCAGCAGCCAAGGGGCGGGAGGAAAAGAGACCCAGTACTTC. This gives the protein CASSQGAGGKETQYF.

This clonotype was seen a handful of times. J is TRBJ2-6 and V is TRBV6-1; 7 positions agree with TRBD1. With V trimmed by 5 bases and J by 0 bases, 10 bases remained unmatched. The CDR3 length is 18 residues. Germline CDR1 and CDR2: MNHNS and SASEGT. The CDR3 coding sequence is TGTGCCAGCAGTAAACTTGGGACAGACTCCTCTGGGGCCAACGTCCTGACTTTC. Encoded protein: CASSKLGTDSSGANVLTF.

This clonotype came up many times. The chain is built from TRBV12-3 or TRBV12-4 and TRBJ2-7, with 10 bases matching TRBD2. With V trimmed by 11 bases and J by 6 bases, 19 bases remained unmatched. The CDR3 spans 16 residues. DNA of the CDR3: TGTGCCGGACCGTCAGGGTTCAGCGGGAGGGAAGCCGAGCAGTACTTC. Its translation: CAGPSGFSGREAEQYF.

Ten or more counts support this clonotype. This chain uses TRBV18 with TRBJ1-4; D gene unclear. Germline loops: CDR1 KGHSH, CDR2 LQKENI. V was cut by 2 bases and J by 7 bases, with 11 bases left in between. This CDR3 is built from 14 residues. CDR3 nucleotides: TGTGCCAGCTCACCAAATGGGGTGAGTGAAAAACTGTTTTTT. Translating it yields CASSPNGVSEKLFF.

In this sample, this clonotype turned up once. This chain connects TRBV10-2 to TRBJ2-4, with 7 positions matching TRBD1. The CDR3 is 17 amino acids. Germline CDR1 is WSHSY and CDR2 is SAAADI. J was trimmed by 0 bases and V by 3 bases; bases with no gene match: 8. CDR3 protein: CASSDGGQNIAKNIQYF. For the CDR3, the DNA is TGCGCCAGCAGTGATGGGGGACAGAATATAGCCAAAAACATTCAGTACTTC.

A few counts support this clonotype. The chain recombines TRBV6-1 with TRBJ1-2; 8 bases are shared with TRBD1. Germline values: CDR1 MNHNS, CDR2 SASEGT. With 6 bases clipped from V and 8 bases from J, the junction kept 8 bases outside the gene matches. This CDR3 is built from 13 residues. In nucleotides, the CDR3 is TGTGCCAGCAGCGGAGGGACAGGCGAGGGCTACACCTTC. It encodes CASSGGTGEGYTF.

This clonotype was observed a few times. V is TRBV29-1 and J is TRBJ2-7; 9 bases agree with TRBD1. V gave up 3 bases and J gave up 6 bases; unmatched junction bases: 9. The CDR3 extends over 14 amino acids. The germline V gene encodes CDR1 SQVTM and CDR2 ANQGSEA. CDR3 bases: TGCAGCGTTGAGGAGGGACAGGGTGTAGGCGAGCAGTACTTC. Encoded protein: CSVEEGQGVGEQYF.

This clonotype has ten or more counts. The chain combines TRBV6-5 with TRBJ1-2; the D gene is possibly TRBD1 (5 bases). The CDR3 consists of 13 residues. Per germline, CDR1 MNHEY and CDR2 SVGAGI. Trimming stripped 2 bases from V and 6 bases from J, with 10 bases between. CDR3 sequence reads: CASSYRGLHGYTF. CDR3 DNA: TGTGCCAGCAGTTACAGGGGCCTGCATGGCTACACCTTC.

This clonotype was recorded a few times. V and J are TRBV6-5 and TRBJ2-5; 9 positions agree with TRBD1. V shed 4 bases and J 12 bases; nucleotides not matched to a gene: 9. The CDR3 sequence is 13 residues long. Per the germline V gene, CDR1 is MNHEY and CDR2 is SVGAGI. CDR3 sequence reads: CASSSGTGSYKYF. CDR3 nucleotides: TGTGCCAGCAGTTCCGGGACAGGGTCGTATAAGTACTTC.

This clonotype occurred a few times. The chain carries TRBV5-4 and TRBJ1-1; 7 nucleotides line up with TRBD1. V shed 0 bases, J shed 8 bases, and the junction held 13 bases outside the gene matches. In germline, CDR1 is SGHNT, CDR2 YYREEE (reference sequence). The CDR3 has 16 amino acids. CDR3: CASSLGPPGQVSEAFF. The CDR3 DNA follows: TGTGCCAGCAGCTTGGGGCCCCCTGGACAGGTTTCCGAAGCTTTCTTT.

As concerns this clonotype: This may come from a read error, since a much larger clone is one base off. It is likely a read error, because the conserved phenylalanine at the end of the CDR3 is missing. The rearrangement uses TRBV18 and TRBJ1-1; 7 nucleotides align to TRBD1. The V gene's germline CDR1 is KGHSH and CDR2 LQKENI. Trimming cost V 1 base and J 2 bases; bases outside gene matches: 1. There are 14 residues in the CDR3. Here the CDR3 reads CASSPRDRNTEAFL. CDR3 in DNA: TGTGCCAGCTCACCACGGGACAGAAACACTGAAGCTTTCCTT.

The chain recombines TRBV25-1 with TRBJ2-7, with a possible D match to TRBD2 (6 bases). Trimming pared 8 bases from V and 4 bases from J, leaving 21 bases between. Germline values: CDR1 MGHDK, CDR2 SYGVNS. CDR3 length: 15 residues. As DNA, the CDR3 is TGTGCCAGCCCAGGCGGCCGGGACTGCCTATACGAGCAGTACTTC. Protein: CASPGGRDCLYEQYF.

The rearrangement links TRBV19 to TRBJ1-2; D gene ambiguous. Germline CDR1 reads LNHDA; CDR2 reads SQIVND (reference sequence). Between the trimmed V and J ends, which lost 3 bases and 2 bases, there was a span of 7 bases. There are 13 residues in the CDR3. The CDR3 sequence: CASSININYGYTF. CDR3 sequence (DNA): TGTGCCAGTAGTATTAACATCAACTATGGCTACACCTTC.

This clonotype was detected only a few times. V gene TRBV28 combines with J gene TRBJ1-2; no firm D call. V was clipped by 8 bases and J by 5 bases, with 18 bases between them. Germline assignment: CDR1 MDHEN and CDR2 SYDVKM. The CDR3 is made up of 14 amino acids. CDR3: CASAQRIGLYGYTF. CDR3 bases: TGTGCCAGCGCACAAAGGATCGGTTTATATGGCTACACCTTC.

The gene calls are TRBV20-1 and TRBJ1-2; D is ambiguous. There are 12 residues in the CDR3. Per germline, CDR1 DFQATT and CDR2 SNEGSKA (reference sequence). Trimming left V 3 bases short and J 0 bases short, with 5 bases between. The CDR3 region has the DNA TGCAGTGCTAGGTTGACTAACTATGGCTACACCTTC. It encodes CSARLTNYGYTF.

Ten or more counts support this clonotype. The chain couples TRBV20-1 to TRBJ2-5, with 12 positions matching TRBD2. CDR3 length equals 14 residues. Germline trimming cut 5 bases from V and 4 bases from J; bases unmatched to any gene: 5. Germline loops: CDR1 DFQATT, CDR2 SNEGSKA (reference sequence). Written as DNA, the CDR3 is TGCAGTGCTCTAGCGGGAGGGCCGGGAGAGACCCAGTACTTC. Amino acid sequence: CSALAGGPGETQYF.

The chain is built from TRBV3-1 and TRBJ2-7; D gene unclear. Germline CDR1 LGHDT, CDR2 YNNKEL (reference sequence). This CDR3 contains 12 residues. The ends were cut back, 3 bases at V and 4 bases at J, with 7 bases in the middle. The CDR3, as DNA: TGTGCCAGCAGCCATTCACTGTACGAGCAGTACTTC. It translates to CASSHSLYEQYF.

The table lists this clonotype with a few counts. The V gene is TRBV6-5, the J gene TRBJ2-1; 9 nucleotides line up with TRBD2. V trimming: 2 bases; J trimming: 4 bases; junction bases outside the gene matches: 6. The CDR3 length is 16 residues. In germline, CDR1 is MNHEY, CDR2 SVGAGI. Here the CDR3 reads CASSYGASGKYNEQFF. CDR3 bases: TGTGCCAGCAGTTACGGGGCTAGCGGGAAGTACAATGAGCAGTTCTTC.

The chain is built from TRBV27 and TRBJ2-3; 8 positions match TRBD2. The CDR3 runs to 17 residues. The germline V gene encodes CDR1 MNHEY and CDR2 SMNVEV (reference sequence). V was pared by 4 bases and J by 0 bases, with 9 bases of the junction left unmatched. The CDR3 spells CASSSYRLAPSTDTQYF. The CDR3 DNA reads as TGTGCCAGCAGTTCCTACCGACTAGCGCCTAGCACAGATACGCAGTATTTT.

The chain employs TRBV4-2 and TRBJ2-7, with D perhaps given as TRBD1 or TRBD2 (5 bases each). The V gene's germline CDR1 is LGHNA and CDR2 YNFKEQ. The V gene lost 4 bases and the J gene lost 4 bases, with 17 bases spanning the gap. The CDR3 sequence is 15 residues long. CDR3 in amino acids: CASSLGRGGGYEQYF. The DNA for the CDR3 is TGTGCCAGCAGCCTGGGTCGGGGTGGGGGTTACGAGCAGTACTTC.

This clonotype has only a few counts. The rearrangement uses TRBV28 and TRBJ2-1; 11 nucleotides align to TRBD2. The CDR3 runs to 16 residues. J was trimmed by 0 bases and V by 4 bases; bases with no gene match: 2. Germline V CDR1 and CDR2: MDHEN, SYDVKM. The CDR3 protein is CASSSLAGGSYNEQFF. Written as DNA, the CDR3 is TGTGCCAGCAGTTCCCTAGCGGGAGGCTCCTACAATGAGCAGTTCTTC.

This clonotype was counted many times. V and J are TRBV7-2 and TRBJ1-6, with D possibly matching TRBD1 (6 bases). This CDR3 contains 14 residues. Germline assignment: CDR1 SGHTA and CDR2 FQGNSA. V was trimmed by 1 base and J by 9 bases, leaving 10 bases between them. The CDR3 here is CASSLGTATSPLHF. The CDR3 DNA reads TGTGCCAGCAGCTTAGGGACAGCGACTTCACCCCTCCACTTT.

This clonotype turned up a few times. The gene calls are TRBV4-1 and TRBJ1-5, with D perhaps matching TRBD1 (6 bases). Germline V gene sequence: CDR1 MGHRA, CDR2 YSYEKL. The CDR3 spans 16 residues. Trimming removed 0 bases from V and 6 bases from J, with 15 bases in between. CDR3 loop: CASSQEDRQGPQPQHF. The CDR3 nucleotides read TGCGCCAGCAGCCAAGAAGACAGGCAGGGACCTCAGCCCCAGCATTTT.

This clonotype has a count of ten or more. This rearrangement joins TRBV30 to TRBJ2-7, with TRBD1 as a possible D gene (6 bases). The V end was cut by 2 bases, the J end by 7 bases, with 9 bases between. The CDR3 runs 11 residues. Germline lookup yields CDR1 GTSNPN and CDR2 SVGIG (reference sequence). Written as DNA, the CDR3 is TGTGCCTGGAGTTTTGGACAGGAGCAGTACTTC. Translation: CAWSFGQEQYF. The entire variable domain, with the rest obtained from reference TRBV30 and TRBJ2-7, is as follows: SQTIHQWPATLVQPVGSPLSLECTVEGTSNPNLYWYRQAAGRGLQLLFYSVGIGQISSEVPQNLSASRPQDRQFILSSKKLLLSDSGFYLCAWSFGQEQYFGPGTRLTVT.

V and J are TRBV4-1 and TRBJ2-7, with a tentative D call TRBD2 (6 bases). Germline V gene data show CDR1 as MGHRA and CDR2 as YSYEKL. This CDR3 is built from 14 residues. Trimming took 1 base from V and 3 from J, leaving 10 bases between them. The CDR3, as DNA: TGCGCCAGCAGCCAAGTGGGACTTGACTACGAGCAGTACTTC. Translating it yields CASSQVGLDYEQYF.

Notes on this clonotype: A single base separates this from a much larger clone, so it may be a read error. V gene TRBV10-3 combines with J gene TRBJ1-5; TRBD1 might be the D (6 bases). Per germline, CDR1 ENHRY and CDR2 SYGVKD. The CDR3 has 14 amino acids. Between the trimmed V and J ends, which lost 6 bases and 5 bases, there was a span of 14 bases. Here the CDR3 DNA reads TGTGCCATCAGAGAGGCACAGGGCGATCAGCCCCAGCATTTT. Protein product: CAIREAQGDQPQHF.

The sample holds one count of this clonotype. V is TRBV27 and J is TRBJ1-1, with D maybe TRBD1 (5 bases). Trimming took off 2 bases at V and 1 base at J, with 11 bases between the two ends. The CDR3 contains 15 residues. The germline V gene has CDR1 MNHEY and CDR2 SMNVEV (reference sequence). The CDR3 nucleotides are TGTGCCAGCAGTTTAATTGGGGCAGGGAACACTGAAGCTTTCTTT. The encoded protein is CASSLIGAGNTEAFF.